The clone carrying this TCR beta chain appeared a few times. This CDR3 region has 12 residues. Per the germline V gene, CDR1 is SGHRS and CDR2 is YFSETQ. V dropped 4 bases and J dropped 9; count of bases not matched to a gene: 5. The data derive from a study of blood T cell repertoires in COVID-19. Sequencing was performed with immunoSEQ multiplex PCR; in TCRdb, only in-frame clones are kept and a portion is missing. In the table there are more than 95,000 clones, around four fifths of which are singletons. This TCR derives from an elderly man with COVID-19, enrolled during active disease. Sequencing was done on a sample of peripheral blood. The V call is TRBV5-1, the J call TRBJ1-1, with 8 bases identical to TRBD1. Written as DNA, the CDR3 is TGCGCCAGCAGCCAAGGACAGGGCAAAGCTTTCTTT. Amino acid sequence: CASSQGQGKAFF.